Following are 11 T cell receptor beta chains from one sample sequenced in a study of blood T cells in healthy people across ages (dated by TCRdb to 2014 to 2015). Library preparation employed 5' RACE. The reads were generated on an Illumina HiSeq 2500. A second PCR of about 7 to 12 cycles was run with a J-beta primer mix and a sample-barcoded 5' primer. Starting from the raw public reads, TCRdb applied fastp trimming at Q25, assembled clones with MiXCR and retained in-frame beta chains. Entries are consolidated by CDR3 protein sequence, retaining the most common genes and DNA. The sample contains fewer than 800,000 distinct CDR3 sequences, roughly 25% of them found a single time. Around 9.2% of the sample is taken by the ten largest. These same data were also listed under a study on T cells of mothers and their children.

The sample taken for sequencing was blood. These receptors originate from a boy younger than 18 in good health.

The chain employs TRBV9 and TRBJ2-4; 7 nucleotides align to TRBD1. Germline V lookup: CDR1 SGDLS, CDR2 YYNGEE. The CDR3 has 15 residues. The V and J ends lost 2 bases and 4 bases, in that order; junction bases with no gene match: 6. CDR3 coding DNA: TGTGCCAGCAGCGTCTCCGGGACAGCTAAAAACATTCAGTACTTC. Encoded protein: CASSVSGTAKNIQYF.

As to this clonotype: The CDR3 ends on some other residue instead of the conserved phenylalanine or tryptophan, so this is likely a read error. V usage is TRBV10-3 and J usage is TRBJ1-1; unclear D gene. V shed 7 bases and J shed 0 bases, with 9 bases lying between them. The length of the CDR3 is 13 residues. The V gene's germline CDR1 is ENHRY and CDR2 SYGVKD. The CDR3 region has the DNA TGTGCCATCATGGGCAGAATGAACACTGAAGCTTTCTCT. Translated: CAIMGRMNTEAFS.

CDR3 in amino acids: CSARGGLAERSYEQYF. The CDR3 coding sequence is TGCAGTGCTAGAGGGGGACTAGCGGAAAGGTCCTACGAGCAGTACTTC. The V gene is TRBV20-1, the J gene TRBJ2-5; 11 bases are shared with TRBD2. The J call is doubtful: the DNA matches TRBJ2-7 better. CDR1 DFQATT and CDR2 SNEGSKA come from the germline V gene (reference sequence). The CDR3 length is 16 residues.

V gene TRBV28 combines with J gene TRBJ2-7; D may be TRBD1 (6 bases). Germline lookup yields CDR1 MDHEN and CDR2 SYDVKM. V was trimmed by 5 bases and J by 2 bases, leaving 13 bases between them. The CDR3 totals 14 residues. The CDR3: CASSPRGIPYEQYF. In nucleotides, the CDR3 is TGTGCCAGCAGTCCCAGGGGAATACCCTACGAGCAGTACTTC.

The V call is TRBV28, the J call TRBJ2-2, with unresolved D. V dropped 6 bases and J dropped 8 bases, with 13 bases sitting between them. This CDR3 comprises 13 residues. Germline values: CDR1 MDHEN, CDR2 SYDVKM. CDR3 protein: CASRPQSSGELFF. The CDR3 DNA sequence: TGTGCCAGCAGACCCCAGTCTAGTGGGGAGCTGTTTTTT.

A few counts support this clonotype. The chain couples TRBV14 to TRBJ2-5, with D unresolved. Germline-derived CDR1 and CDR2 are SGHDN and FVKESK. The CDR3 has 12 amino acids. The germline V and J ends were trimmed by 1 base and 9 bases, with 9 bases remaining between them. CDR3 DNA: TGTGCCAGCAGCCAAGGGATCTGGTCCCAGTACTTC. It specifies CASSQGIWSQYF.

The table lists this clonotype with a few counts. V gene TRBV9 combines with J gene TRBJ2-5, with 11 positions matching TRBD2. Germline V gives CDR1 SGDLS, CDR2 YYNGEE. The CDR3 spans 15 residues. J was trimmed by 4 bases and V by 3 bases; bases with no gene match: 5. The CDR3 coding sequence is TGTGCCAGCAGCGCTACTAGCGGGGGTATAGAGACCCAGTACTTC. It codes for CASSATSGGIETQYF.

The DNA of the CDR3 is TGTGCCAGCACGACAGCCAGCTATGGCTACACCTTC. Protein sequence: CASTTASYGYTF. The chain employs TRBV25-1 and TRBJ1-2; D possibly corresponds to TRBD1 (5 bases). This CDR3 region has 12 residues. The germline V and J ends were trimmed by 7 bases and 4 bases, with 10 bases remaining between them. The germline V gene encodes CDR1 MGHDK and CDR2 SYGVNS.

There are a few counts of this clonotype. The rearrangement links TRBV20-1 to TRBJ1-4; 8 bases map to TRBD1. CDR1 is DFQATT and CDR2 is SNEGSKA in the germline V gene (reference sequence). There are 15 residues in the CDR3. V trimming: 0 bases; J trimming: 6 bases; junction bases outside the gene matches: 6. The CDR3 is CSARDRAGGHEKLFF. CDR3 nucleotides: TGCAGTGCTAGAGATCGAGCAGGGGGCCATGAAAAACTGTTTTTT.

This clonotype was recorded at least ten times. The gene calls are TRBV6-6 and TRBJ1-4; 8 positions match TRBD1. The CDR3 length is 14 residues. V lost 6 bases to trimming and J lost 8 bases; unmatched junction nucleotides: 8. The germline V gene encodes CDR1 MNHNY and CDR2 SVGAGI (reference sequence). CDR3 residues: CASSLGTGREKLFF. The DNA of the CDR3 is TGTGCCAGCAGCCTTGGGACAGGTCGAGAAAAACTGTTTTTT.

This rearrangement joins TRBV7-2 to TRBJ2-5; 7 positions agree with TRBD2. J lost 6 bases, V lost 2 bases, and 12 bases had no gene match. Germline V gene data show CDR1 as SGHTA and CDR2 as FQGNSA. The CDR3 consists of 16 residues. The CDR3 DNA is TGTGCCAGCAGCTTACCGGGATTAGCGGGTTTAAAGACCCAGTACTTC. Its protein is CASSLPGLAGLKTQYF.